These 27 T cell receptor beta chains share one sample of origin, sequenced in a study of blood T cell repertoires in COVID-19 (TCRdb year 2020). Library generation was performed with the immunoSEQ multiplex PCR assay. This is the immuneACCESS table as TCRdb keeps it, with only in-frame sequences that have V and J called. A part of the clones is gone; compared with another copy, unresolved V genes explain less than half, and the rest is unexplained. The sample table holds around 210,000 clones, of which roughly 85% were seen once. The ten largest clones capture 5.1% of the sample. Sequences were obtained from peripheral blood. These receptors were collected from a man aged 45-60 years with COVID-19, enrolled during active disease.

The CDR3 DNA reads TGTGCCAGCAGCTTATCAGGGTCCGCGAATCAGCCCCAGCATTTT. Amino acids: CASSLSGSANQPQHF. The chain links TRBV11-2 to TRBJ1-5, with D possibly TRBD1 on 5 matching bases. From germline, CDR1 is SGHAT and CDR2 FQNNGV. This CDR3 comprises 15 residues. V was pared by 2 bases and J by 4 bases, with 12 bases between.

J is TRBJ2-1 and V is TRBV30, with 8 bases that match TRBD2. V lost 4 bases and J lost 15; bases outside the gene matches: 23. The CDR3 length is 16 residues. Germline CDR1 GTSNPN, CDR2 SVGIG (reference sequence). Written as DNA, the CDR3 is TGTGCCTGGAACGACCTCCCCCTACGGGGGGGCTCTTTATCGTTCTTC. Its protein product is CAWNDLPLRGGSLSFF.

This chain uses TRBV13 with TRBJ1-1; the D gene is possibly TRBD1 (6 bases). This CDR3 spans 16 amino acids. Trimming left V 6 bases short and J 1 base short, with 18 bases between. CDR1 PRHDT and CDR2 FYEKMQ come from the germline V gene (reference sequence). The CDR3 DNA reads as TGTGCCAGCAGATTGACGCGGGGGCTTGGGAACACTGAAGCTTTCTTT. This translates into CASRLTRGLGNTEAFF.

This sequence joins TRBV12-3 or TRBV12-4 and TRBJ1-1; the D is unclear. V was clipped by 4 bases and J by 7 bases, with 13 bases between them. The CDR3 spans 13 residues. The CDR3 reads CASSSFQVGEAFF. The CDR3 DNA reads TGTGCCAGCAGTTCTTTCCAGGTGGGTGAAGCTTTCTTT.

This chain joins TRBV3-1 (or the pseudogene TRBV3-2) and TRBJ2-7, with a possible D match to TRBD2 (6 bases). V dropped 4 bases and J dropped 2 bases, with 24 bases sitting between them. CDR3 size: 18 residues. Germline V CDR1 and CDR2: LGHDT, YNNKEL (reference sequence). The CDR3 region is CASSPSWRGARAPYEQYF. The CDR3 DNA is TGTGCCAGCAGCCCATCTTGGCGCGGGGCACGGGCCCCCTACGAGCAGTACTTC.

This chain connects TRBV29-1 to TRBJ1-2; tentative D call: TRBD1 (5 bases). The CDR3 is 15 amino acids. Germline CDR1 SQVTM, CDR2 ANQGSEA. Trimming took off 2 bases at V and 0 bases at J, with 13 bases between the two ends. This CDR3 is CSVEPGFIANYGYTF. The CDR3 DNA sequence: TGCAGCGTTGAACCAGGGTTTATAGCTAACTATGGCTACACCTTC.

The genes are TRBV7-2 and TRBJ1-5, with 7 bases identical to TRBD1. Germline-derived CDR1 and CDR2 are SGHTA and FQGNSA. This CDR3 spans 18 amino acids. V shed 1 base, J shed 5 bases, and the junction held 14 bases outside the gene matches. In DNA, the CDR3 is TGTGCCAGCAGCTTAGATGTGTACAGGGGAGGTACTTATCAGCCCCAGCATTTT. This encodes CASSLDVYRGGTYQPQHF.

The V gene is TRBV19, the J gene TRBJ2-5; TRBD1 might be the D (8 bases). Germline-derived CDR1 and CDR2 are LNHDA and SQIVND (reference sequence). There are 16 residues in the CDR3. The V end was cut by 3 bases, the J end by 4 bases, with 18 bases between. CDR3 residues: CASSMSLHRGGETQYF. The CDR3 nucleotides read TGTGCCAGTAGTATGTCGCTCCACAGGGGGGGAGAGACCCAGTACTTC.

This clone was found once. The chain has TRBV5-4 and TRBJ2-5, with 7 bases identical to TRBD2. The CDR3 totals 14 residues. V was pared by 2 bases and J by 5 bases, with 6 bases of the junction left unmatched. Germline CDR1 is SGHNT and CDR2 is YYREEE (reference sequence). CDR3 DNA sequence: TGTGCCAGCAGCTTTGGCGGGGGAGGGGAGACCCAGTACTTC. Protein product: CASSFGGGGETQYF.

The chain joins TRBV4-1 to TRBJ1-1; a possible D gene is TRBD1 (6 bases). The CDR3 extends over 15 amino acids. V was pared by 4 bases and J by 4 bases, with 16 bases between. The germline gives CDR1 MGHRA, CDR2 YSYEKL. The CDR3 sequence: CASSPGNRVGTEAFF. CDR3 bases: TGCGCCAGCAGCCCAGGCAACAGGGTCGGCACTGAAGCTTTCTTT.

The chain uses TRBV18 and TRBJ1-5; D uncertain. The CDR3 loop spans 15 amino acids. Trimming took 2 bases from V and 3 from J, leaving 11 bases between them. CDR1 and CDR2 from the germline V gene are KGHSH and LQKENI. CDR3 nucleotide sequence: TGTGCCAGCTCACCAGCGGCGACGATCAATCAGCCCCAGCATTTT. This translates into CASSPAATINQPQHF.

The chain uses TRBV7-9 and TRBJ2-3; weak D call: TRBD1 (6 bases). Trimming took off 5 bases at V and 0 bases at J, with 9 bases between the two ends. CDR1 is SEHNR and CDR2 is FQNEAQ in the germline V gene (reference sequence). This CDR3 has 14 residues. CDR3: CASSLDRSTDTQYF. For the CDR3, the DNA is TGTGCCAGCAGCCTAGACAGGAGCACAGATACGCAGTATTTT.

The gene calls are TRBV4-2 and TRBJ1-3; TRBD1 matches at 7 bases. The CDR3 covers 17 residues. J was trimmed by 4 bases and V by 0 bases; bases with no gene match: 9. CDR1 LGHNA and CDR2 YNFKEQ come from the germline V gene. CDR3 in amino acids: CASSQDATGLGGNTIYF. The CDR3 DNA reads TGTGCCAGCAGCCAAGACGCGACAGGGTTGGGGGGAAACACCATATATTTT.

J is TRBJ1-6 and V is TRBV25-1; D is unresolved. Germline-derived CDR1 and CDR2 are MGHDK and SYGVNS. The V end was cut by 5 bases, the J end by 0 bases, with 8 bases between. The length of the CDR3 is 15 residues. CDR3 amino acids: CASSFGSSYNSPLHF. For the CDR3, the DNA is TGTGCCAGCAGTTTTGGCAGCTCCTATAATTCACCCCTCCACTTT.

The CDR3 sequence: CASSPGLVEQYF. CDR3 DNA: TGTGCCAGCAGCCCGGGACTAGTCGAGCAGTACTTC. The genes are TRBV7-9 and TRBJ2-7; 8 nucleotides match TRBD2. The V gene's germline CDR1 is SEHNR and CDR2 FQNEAQ (reference sequence). V was clipped by 5 bases and J by 6 bases; unmatched bases: 3. The CDR3 spans 12 residues.

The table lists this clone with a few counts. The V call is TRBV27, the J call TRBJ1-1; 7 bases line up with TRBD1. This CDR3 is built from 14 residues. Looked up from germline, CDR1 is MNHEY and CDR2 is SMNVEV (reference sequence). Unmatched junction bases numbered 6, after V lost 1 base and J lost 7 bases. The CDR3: CASSLFIGTVEAFF. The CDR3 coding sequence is TGTGCCAGCAGTTTATTCATAGGGACAGTTGAAGCTTTCTTT.

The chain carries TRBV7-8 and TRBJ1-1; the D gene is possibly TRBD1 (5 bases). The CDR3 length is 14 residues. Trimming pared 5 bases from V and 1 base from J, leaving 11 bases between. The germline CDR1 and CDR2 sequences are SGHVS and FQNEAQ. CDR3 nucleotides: TGTGCCAGCAGCCGCATTGACAGGAACACTGAAGCTTTCTTT. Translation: CASSRIDRNTEAFF.

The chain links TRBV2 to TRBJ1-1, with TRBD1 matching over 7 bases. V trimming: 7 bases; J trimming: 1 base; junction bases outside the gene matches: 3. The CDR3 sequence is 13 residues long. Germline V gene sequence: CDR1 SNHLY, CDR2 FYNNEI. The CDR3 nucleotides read TGTGCCAGCACAGACAGGGAGAACACTGAAGCTTTCTTT. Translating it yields CASTDRENTEAFF.

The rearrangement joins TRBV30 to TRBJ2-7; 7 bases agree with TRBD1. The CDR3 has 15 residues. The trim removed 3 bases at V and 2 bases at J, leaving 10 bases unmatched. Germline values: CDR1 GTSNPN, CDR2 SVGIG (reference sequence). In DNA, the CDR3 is TGTGCCTGGAGACCCCCGGGACAGTTACCCTACGAGCAGTACTTC. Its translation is CAWRPPGQLPYEQYF.

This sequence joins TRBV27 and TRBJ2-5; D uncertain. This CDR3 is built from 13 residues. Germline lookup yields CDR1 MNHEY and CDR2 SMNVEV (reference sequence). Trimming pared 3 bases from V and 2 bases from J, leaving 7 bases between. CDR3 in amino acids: CASSLSRQETQYF. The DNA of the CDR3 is TGTGCCAGCAGTTTGTCCCGGCAAGAGACCCAGTACTTC.

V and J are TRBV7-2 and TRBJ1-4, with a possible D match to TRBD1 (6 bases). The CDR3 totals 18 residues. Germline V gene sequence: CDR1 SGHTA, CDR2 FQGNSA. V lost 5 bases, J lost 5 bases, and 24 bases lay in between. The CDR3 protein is CASSPQGWGPRPNEKLFF. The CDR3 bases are TGTGCCAGCAGCCCGCAGGGTTGGGGGCCAAGACCCAATGAAAAACTGTTTTTT.

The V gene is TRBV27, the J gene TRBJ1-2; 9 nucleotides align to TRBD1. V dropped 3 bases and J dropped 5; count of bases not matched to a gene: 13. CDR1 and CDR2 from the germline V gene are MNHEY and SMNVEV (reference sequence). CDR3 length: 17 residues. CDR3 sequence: CASSLAKTGGRVYGYTF. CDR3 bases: TGTGCCAGCAGTTTGGCAAAGACAGGGGGTAGGGTTTATGGCTACACCTTC.

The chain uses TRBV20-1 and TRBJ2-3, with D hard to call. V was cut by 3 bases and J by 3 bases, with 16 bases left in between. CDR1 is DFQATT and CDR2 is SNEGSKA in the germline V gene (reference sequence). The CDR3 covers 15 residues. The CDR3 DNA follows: TGCAGTGCTAGTGGTAGCCGGGTCGGAACAGATACGCAGTATTTT. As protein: CSASGSRVGTDTQYF.

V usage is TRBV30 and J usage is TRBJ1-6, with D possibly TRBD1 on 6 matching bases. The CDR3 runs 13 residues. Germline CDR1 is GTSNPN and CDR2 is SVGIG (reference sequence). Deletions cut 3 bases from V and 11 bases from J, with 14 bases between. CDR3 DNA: TGTGCCTGGAGGGTGCGGGGGCAGGCACCCCTCCACTTT. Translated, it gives CAWRVRGQAPLHF.

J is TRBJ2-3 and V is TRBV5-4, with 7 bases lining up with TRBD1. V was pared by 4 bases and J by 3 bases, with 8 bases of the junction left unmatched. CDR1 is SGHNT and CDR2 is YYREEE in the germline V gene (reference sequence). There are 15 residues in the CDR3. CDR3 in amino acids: CASSLDHRGTDTQYF. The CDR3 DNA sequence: TGTGCCAGCAGCCTAGACCACAGGGGAACAGATACGCAGTATTTT.

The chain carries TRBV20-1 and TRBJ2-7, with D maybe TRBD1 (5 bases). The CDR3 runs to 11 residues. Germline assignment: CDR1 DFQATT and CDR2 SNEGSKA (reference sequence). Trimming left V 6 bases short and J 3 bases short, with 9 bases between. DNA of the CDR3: TGCAGTGCGCAGGACAACTACGAGCAGTACTTC. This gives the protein CSAQDNYEQYF.

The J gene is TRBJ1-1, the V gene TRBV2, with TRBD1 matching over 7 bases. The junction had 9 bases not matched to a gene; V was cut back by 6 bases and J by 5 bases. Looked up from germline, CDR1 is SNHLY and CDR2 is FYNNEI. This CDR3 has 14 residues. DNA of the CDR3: TGTGCCAGCAGGGACCGGACAGGCGGAACTGAAGCTTTCTTT. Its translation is CASRDRTGGTEAFF.